This TCR beta chain was recorded in a study of breast tumors, draining lymph nodes, adjacent tissues. Study-wide points: Tumors had less TCR diversity than lymph nodes, more than nontumor tissue.

Breast cancer patients provided tissue from their axillary draining lymph nodes. TCRdb fed the multiplex PCR reads into MiXCR, producing one record per CDR3 protein. Of some 130,000 distinct CDR3 sequences listed, roughly 21% are singletons. The ends were cut back, 3 bases at V and 5 bases at J, with 14 bases in the middle. The germline V gene encodes CDR1 KGHSH and CDR2 LQKENI. The length of the CDR3 is 14 residues. This clonotype showed up many times. Its specificity is unknown. The sequence was obtained from a female donor with breast cancer. Some clones in this sample may be carry-over from other donors' samples. The V call is TRBV18, the J call TRBJ2-7, with TRBD2 as a possible D gene (5 bases). Sequencing was performed on axillary lymph node tissue. The chain's CDR3 is CASSPRGRADEQYF. CDR3 bases: TGTGCCAGCTCACCCCGCGGGCGGGCAGACGAGCAGTACTTC.